This T cell receptor (beta chain) is drawn from a study of CD8 T cell repertoires and HIV-1 epitope variants. Study-wide background: Enriched T cells were co-cultured with equal autologous T cell-negative cells.

This CDR3 has 12 residues. Looked up from germline, CDR1 is SGHTS and CDR2 is YDEGEE. V was clipped by 4 bases and J by 6 bases, with 8 bases between them. Sequenced by immunoSEQ multiplex PCR; TCRdb stores in-frame clones only, minus some. The table records just under 1,100 clones, under 70% of them present only once. This clone was picked up a small number of times. Antigen unknown. Material: cultured CD8+ T cells derived from PBMCs. The TCR sequence derives from a male donor with HIV. J is TRBJ2-1 and V is TRBV5-8; D possibly corresponds to TRBD2 (6 bases). The CDR3, as DNA: TGTGCCAGCAGCCGGGACTTCAATGAGCAGTTCTTC. Encoded protein: CASSRDFNEQFF.